This T cell receptor (beta chain) was identified in a study of blood T cell repertoires in COVID-19. As for the study in general: From T cells, B-cell-depleted T cells, or PBMCs came the material, which was cDNA or gDNA.

The CDR3 has 14 residues. V lost 5 bases, J lost 5 bases, and 13 bases lay in between. Germline assignment: CDR1 SEHNR and CDR2 FQNEAQ (reference sequence). Original analysis: Amplification with reference gene primers provided the estimates of nucleated cell counts. Assay used: immunoSEQ multiplex PCR; TCRdb lists only in-frame clones, some missing. The V and J calls and clone size come from that table; D and trimming were worked out from the DNA. This sample has about 300,000 clones, with 75% to 95% found just once. The TCR comes from a woman under 40 with COVID-19, enrolled during active disease. Sequenced: peripheral blood. J is TRBJ2-1 and V is TRBV7-9, with D maybe TRBD2 (6 bases). As DNA, the CDR3 is TGTGCCAGCAGCACGGGACTTTCCGACAATGAGCAGTTCTTC. The encoded protein is CASSTGLSDNEQFF.